The 15 T cell receptor beta chains below come from one sample, sequenced in a study of cytomegalovirus exposure and HLA in healthy donors. This table comes from immunoSEQ multiplex PCR, and its TCRdb copy is limited to in-frame clones, with some not included. Counted here are about 82,000 clones, 85% to 95% occurring once; the ten biggest clones make up 0.55% to 0.75%. The sequenced material came from PBMCs. The receptors derive from a young woman in good health and CMV-seronegative.

The rearrangement joins TRBV5-1 to TRBJ1-6, with 7 positions matching TRBD1. V lost 4 bases, J lost 4 bases, and 8 bases stayed unmatched. The CDR3 totals 16 residues. CDR1 and CDR2 (germline): SGHRS, YFSETQ. CDR3 sequence reads: CASSQQGTVYNSPLHF. The DNA for the CDR3 is TGCGCCAGCAGCCAACAAGGGACAGTTTATAATTCACCCCTCCACTTT.

V and J are TRBV7-8 and TRBJ1-1, with D possibly being TRBD1 (6 bases). The germline CDR1 and CDR2 sequences are SGHVS and FQNEAQ. Trimming removed 5 bases at V and 4 bases at J, with 17 bases between. This CDR3 is built from 15 residues. The DNA for the CDR3 is TGTGCCAGCAGCCGATCGCGTTCAGGGGCCACTGAAGCTTTCTTT. Amino acids: CASSRSRSGATEAFF.

J is TRBJ2-2 and V is TRBV9, with 7 bases lining up with TRBD2. The CDR3 has 17 amino acids. Germline trimming cut 0 bases from V and 3 bases from J; bases unmatched to any gene: 8. Germline V lookup: CDR1 SGDLS, CDR2 YYNGEE. CDR3 in amino acids: CASSVDQLAEYTGELFF. CDR3 sequence (DNA): TGTGCCAGCAGCGTAGATCAGCTAGCGGAATACACCGGGGAGCTGTTTTTT.

The J gene is TRBJ2-5, the V gene TRBV27; possible D gene TRBD2, 7 bases. The CDR3 has 15 amino acids. Trimming stripped 1 base from V and 4 bases from J, with 13 bases between. Germline V gene data show CDR1 as MNHEY and CDR2 as SMNVEV (reference sequence). CDR3 DNA sequence: TGTGCCAGCAGTTTATTGGCGGGGGCCGTAGAGACCCAGTACTTC. Protein product: CASSLLAGAVETQYF.

The rearrangement uses TRBV27 and TRBJ1-4; 9 positions match TRBD1. V was pared by 5 bases and J by 11 bases, with 12 bases of the junction left unmatched. This CDR3 region has 15 residues. CDR1 is MNHEY, CDR2 SMNVEV, per germline (reference sequence). CDR3 DNA sequence: TGTGCCAGCAGTGGAATGGGGACAGGGATTGAGAAACTGTTTTTT. Protein product: CASSGMGTGIEKLFF.

The rearrangement links TRBV5-1 to TRBJ2-2; D gene unclear. Trimming cost V 0 bases and J 8 bases, with 8 bases left between them. This CDR3 region has 13 residues. The germline V gene encodes CDR1 SGHRS and CDR2 YFSETQ. The CDR3 here is CASSLGVQGELFF. DNA of the CDR3: TGCGCCAGCAGCTTGGGGGTACAGGGGGAGCTGTTTTTT.

This clone was found once. The chain is built from TRBV11-3 and TRBJ2-2; 8 nucleotides line up with TRBD2. Germline V gives CDR1 SGHNT, CDR2 YENEEA. The CDR3 loop spans 15 amino acids. The V and J ends lost 5 bases and 4 bases, in that order; junction bases with no gene match: 6. The CDR3 is CASSQRERGTGELFF. The CDR3 DNA sequence: TGTGCCAGCAGCCAGCGGGAGAGGGGCACCGGGGAGCTGTTTTTT.

The V gene is TRBV7-2, the J gene TRBJ1-2; D might be TRBD1 (6 bases). The CDR3 spans 15 residues. Trimming shortened V by 5 bases and J by 8 bases, and 21 bases separated the two germline ends. Germline V gives CDR1 SGHTA, CDR2 FQGNSA. The CDR3 sequence: CASSPSGGPFGGYTF. CDR3 coding DNA: TGTGCCAGCAGCCCCAGTGGGGGCCCATTCGGAGGCTACACCTTC.

The chain has TRBV30 and TRBJ2-3; 10 positions agree with TRBD2. The CDR3 has 15 amino acids. Trimming cost V 4 bases and J 5 bases; bases outside gene matches: 9. Looked up from germline, CDR1 is GTSNPN and CDR2 is SVGIG (reference sequence). The CDR3 is CAWKVGLAGVDTQYF. The CDR3 region has the DNA TGTGCCTGGAAAGTGGGGCTAGCGGGAGTAGATACGCAGTATTTT.

V gene TRBV20-1 combines with J gene TRBJ1-1, with TRBD1 matching over 9 bases. Germline CDR1 reads DFQATT; CDR2 reads SNEGSKA (reference sequence). Trimming took 5 bases from V and 8 from J; bases not matched to a gene: 3. The CDR3 loop spans 11 amino acids. The CDR3 nucleotides are TGCAGTGCTGGGACAGGGTTAGAAGCTTTCTTT. It codes for CSAGTGLEAFF.

In DNA form, the CDR3 reads TGCGCCAGCAGCTTGTTGACAGGGTATTATGGCTACACCTTC. It is translated as CASSLLTGYYGYTF. This chain connects TRBV5-1 to TRBJ1-2; 7 bases fit TRBD1. The CDR3 covers 14 residues. V shed 1 base, J shed 5 bases, and the junction held 5 bases outside the gene matches. Germline loops: CDR1 SGHRS, CDR2 YFSETQ. Complete variable domain (other parts from reference TRBV5-1 and TRBJ1-2): KAGVTQTPRYLIKTRGQQVTLSCSPISGHRSVSWYQQTPGQGLQFLFEYFSETQRNKGNFPGRFSGRQFSNSRSEMNVSTLELGDSALYLCASSLLTGYYGYTFGSGTRLTVV.

This chain uses TRBV10-1 with TRBJ2-3; 11 positions agree with TRBD2. The trim removed 5 bases at V and 5 bases at J, leaving 6 bases unmatched. In germline, CDR1 is WNHNN, CDR2 SYGVQD (reference sequence). This CDR3 has 15 residues. The chain's CDR3 is CASSRLAGGRDTQYF. The CDR3 coding sequence is TGCGCCAGCAGTCGCCTAGCGGGGGGAAGAGATACGCAGTATTTT.

The chain joins TRBV10-3 to TRBJ2-3; 9 bases align to TRBD2. In germline, CDR1 is ENHRY, CDR2 SYGVKD. The CDR3 sequence is 17 residues long. V dropped 10 bases and J dropped 7; count of bases not matched to a gene: 21. CDR3 in DNA: TGTGCCACCATCAACCGGTTCGTTTTAGCGGGAGCGTATACGCAGTATTTT. This translates into CATINRFVLAGAYTQYF.

This chain links TRBV4-3 with TRBJ1-2, with D hard to call. V lost 5 bases to trimming and J lost 3 bases, with 16 bases between them. Per germline, CDR1 LGHNA and CDR2 YSLEER. The CDR3 consists of 15 residues. The CDR3, as DNA: TGCGCCAGCAGCGGGGAGGGAACTGGGGACTATGGCTACACCTTC. This codes for CASSGEGTGDYGYTF.

The genes are TRBV27 and TRBJ2-7; 14 bases map to TRBD2. Germline V lookup: CDR1 MNHEY, CDR2 SMNVEV (reference sequence). The trim removed 4 bases at V and 0 bases at J, leaving 8 bases unmatched. The CDR3 is made up of 18 amino acids. In DNA form, the CDR3 reads TGTGCCAGCAGTTCACTCGGGACTAGCGGGAGCCTCTCCTACGAGCAGTACTTC. Its protein is CASSSLGTSGSLSYEQYF.